This T cell receptor beta chain was identified in a study of T-cell reconstitution after alpha-beta-depleted transplantation in children. This clonotype was seen ten or more times. During its preparation, the TCRbeta library received unique molecular identifiers. From the PCR reads, TCRdb called clonotypes with MiXCR, one entry per CDR3 protein. Of more than 85,000 distinct CDR3 sequences listed, around 6.1% were seen once; the top ten hold roughly 6.1%. The V gene's germline CDR1 is SQVTM and CDR2 ANQGSEA. The CDR3 extends over 17 amino acids. V was pared by 6 bases and J by 0 bases, with 11 bases of the junction left unmatched.

The sequences come from PBMCs, mostly from graft donor cells, collected 60 days after TCRalphabeta/CD19-depleted stem cell transplant. The chain employs TRBV29-1 and TRBJ2-6; the match to TRBD1 covers 7 bases. The TCR comes from a female patient between 2 and 15 years old who had a stem cell transplant for Fanconi anemia, so the T cells may come from the graft donor. CDR3 nucleotide sequence: TGCAGCGTCCGCAAGATAGACAGGGACTCTGGGGCCAACGTCCTGACTTTC. Its protein product is CSVRKIDRDSGANVLTF.